Detailed here is one T cell receptor beta chain. There is no known antigen for this receptor. No base qualities exist here, and no much larger clone lies one base off it. This entry comes from a study of T cell changes during pregnancy in multiple sclerosis (dated by TCRdb to between 2018 and 2021). With respect to the entire study: In women with multiple sclerosis, the researchers looked at how the T cell repertoire shifted as pregnancy progressed.

The CDR3 contains 17 residues, cysteine and phenylalanine counted. Just CDR3 DNA is preserved here, 51 bases in frame from base 1. V lost 2 bases and J lost 7 bases, and the count of bases not matched to a germline gene is 10. CDR1 and CDR2, looked up from the germline V gene (reference sequence), are PRHDT and FYEKMQ. The library was prepared using the immunoSEQ multiplex PCR assay. The table comes from immuneACCESS by way of TCRdb, which keeps in-frame sequences with V and J called. Part of the clones is missing from these tables; in studies checked, under half for an unresolved V gene and the rest for unknown reasons. A total of 40,000 to 50,000 clones appear in this sample, less than 95% of them only once. Of the sample, around 0.3% is held by the ten largest clones.

Specimen: CD4+ T cells from peripheral blood mononuclear cells, collected in the third trimester of pregnancy. The sequence is built from TRBV13 and TRBJ2-1; a stretch of 11 junction bases matches TRBD2. The sequence was obtained from a female donor with multiple sclerosis, enrolled in a pregnancy study. The CDR3 protein sequence reads: CASSLSASGRSRNEQFF. The DNA reads as follows: TGTGCCAGCAGCTTATCAGCTAGCGGGAGGTCTAGGAATGAGCAGTTCTTC.